The 20 T cell receptor beta chains below were found in one sample sequenced in a study of regulatory T cells in long-lasting Graves disease. Construction of TCR beta libraries relied on iRepertoire HTBI primers and on Arm-PCR targeting CDR3 regions. TCRdb independently ran MiXCR on the multiplex PCR reads; one entry per CDR3 protein. The table shows some 230,000 distinct CDR3 sequences, with 18% occurring only once. The time point here: newly diagnosed GD, antithyroid drugs for less than 3 months. PBMCs provided the RNA from which the TCR library was made. Here the sequenced sample was peripheral blood mononuclear cells (PBMCs), taken at new diagnosis, from a patient treated with antithyroid drugs. These receptors all come from a female donor with Graves disease.

This clonotype was picked up many times. The chain carries TRBV7-2 and TRBJ2-1; 8 bases are a match to TRBD2. The CDR3 is 14 amino acids. The trim removed 3 bases at V and 8 bases at J, leaving 6 bases unmatched. Germline CDR1 and CDR2: SGHTA and FQGNSA. The CDR3 nucleotides read TGTGCCAGCAGCTTTTCTAGCGGGTGGTATGAGCAGTTCTTC. It codes for CASSFSSGWYEQFF.

This clonotype appeared many times. J is TRBJ2-1 and V is TRBV27, with 14 bases identical to TRBD2. The CDR3 sequence is 17 residues long. The germline V gene encodes CDR1 MNHEY and CDR2 SMNVEV (reference sequence). With 5 bases clipped from V and 4 bases from J, the junction kept 7 bases outside the gene matches. In nucleotides, the CDR3 is TGTGCCAGCAGTGCACCCCGGACTAGCGGGAGGTACAATGAGCAGTTCTTC. Protein product: CASSAPRTSGRYNEQFF.

This clonotype was detected only a few times. The V call is TRBV13, the J call TRBJ2-1, with 8 bases aligning to TRBD2. V dropped 0 bases and J dropped 12; count of bases not matched to a gene: 10. The CDR3 contains 15 residues. Germline CDR1 reads PRHDT; CDR2 reads FYEKMQ (reference sequence). CDR3 sequence: CASSLGVGLAQRQFF. The CDR3 nucleotides are TGTGCCAGCAGCTTAGGAGTTGGACTAGCCCAACGGCAGTTCTTC.

In this sample, this clonotype turned up a few times. V and J are TRBV9 and TRBJ2-2; D remains ambiguous. The CDR3 extends over 15 amino acids. The V gene's germline CDR1 is SGDLS and CDR2 YYNGEE. V was cut by 2 bases and J by 0 bases, with 8 bases left in between. For the CDR3, the DNA is TGTGCCAGCAGCGTGGACGCAGCGAACACCGGGGAGCTGTTTTTT. It is translated as CASSVDAANTGELFF. The entire variable domain, with the rest obtained from reference TRBV9 and TRBJ2-2, is as follows: DSGVTQTPKHLITATGQRVTLRCSPRSGDLSVYWYQQSLDQGLQFLIQYYNGEERAKGNILERFSAQQFPDLHSELNLSSLELGDSALYFCASSVDAANTGELFFGEGSRLTVL.

The V call is TRBV11-2, the J call TRBJ2-5, with 10 bases identical to TRBD2. Per germline, CDR1 SGHAT and CDR2 FQNNGV. This CDR3 spans 17 amino acids. J gave up 3 bases and V 6 bases, and 13 bases lay outside the gene matches. CDR3 bases: TGTGCCAGCAGTTACTTTCCGGGACTAGCGTACGAAGAGACCCAGTACTTC. Amino acid sequence: CASSYFPGLAYEETQYF.

This clonotype was seen ten or more times. The chain carries TRBV20-1 and TRBJ1-2; D may be TRBD1 (6 bases). CDR3 length: 12 amino acids. Trimming removed 6 bases at V and 8 bases at J, with 16 bases between. Germline values: CDR1 DFQATT, CDR2 SNEGSKA (reference sequence). As DNA, the CDR3 is TGCAGTGCGGGAACAGGGTTTACAGGCTACACCTTC. Amino acid sequence: CSAGTGFTGYTF.

This chain joins TRBV2 and TRBJ1-4; D remains ambiguous. The end of the DNA fits TRBJ1-6 better, so the J call may be wrong. Germline V gene data show CDR1 as SNHLY and CDR2 as FYNNEI. The CDR3 extends over 14 amino acids. The DNA for the CDR3 is TGTGCCAGCAGTGAAATTAATAGGGATTCACCCCTCCACTTT. This translates into CASSEINRDSPLHF.

In its sample, this clonotype was seen many times. One end of the junction is discordant with germline, which a read error may explain. This chain joins TRBV12-3 or TRBV12-4 and TRBJ1-1; 10 positions agree with TRBD1. CDR3 length: 15 residues. This CDR3 is CASRTRQGANAEAFF. Here the CDR3 DNA reads TGTGCCAGCAGAACTCGACAGGGGGCGAACGCTGAAGCTTTCTTT.

This clonotype was observed at least ten times. This CDR3 reads CASSLGNGNTIYF. CDR3 DNA: TGCGCCAGCAGCTTGGGGAATGGAAACACCATATATTTT. The J gene is TRBJ1-3, the V gene TRBV5-1; D is unclear. Germline loops: CDR1 SGHRS, CDR2 YFSETQ. V was trimmed by 0 bases and J by 3 bases, leaving 4 bases between them. The CDR3 runs 13 residues.

In its sample, this clonotype was seen many times. This chain joins TRBV6-1 and TRBJ2-5; possibly TRBD1 for D (6 bases). This CDR3 comprises 15 residues. Trimming cost V 6 bases and J 0 bases, with 14 bases left between them. Germline lookup yields CDR1 MNHNS and CDR2 SASEGT. CDR3 DNA sequence: TGTGCCAGCAGGGCTCCGGGGACACACCAAGAGACCCAGTACTTC. Protein: CASRAPGTHQETQYF.

In its sample, this clonotype was seen many times. V usage is TRBV24-1 and J usage is TRBJ2-2; 7 positions match TRBD2. V shed 3 bases, J shed 3 bases, and the junction held 6 bases outside the gene matches. Per germline, CDR1 KGHDR and CDR2 SFDVKD. The CDR3 contains 16 residues. The CDR3, as DNA: TGTGCCACCAGTGATCCCTCGGGACTACACACCGGGGAGCTGTTTTTT. Translated: CATSDPSGLHTGELFF.

Regarding this clonotype: A read error may produce the germline difference seen at one junction end. V is TRBV11-3 and J is TRBJ2-5; D is tentatively TRBD1 or TRBD2 (6 bases each). The germline gives CDR1 SGHNT, CDR2 YENEEA. This CDR3 is 15 amino acids long. CDR3 sequence (DNA): TGTGCTAGCAGCCCCGGCCGGGGGCTCCTAGAGACCCAGTACTTC. Its translation: CASSPGRGLLETQYF.

This clonotype was detected ten times or more. The chain recombines TRBV3-1 with TRBJ2-7; TRBD2 might be the D (6 bases). V was trimmed by 4 bases and J by 7 bases, leaving 20 bases between them. Germline V gene lookup returns CDR1 LGHDT and CDR2 YNNKEL (reference sequence). The CDR3 covers 15 residues. The DNA of the CDR3 is TGTGCCAGCAGCCCCTTCTGGGGGGTCTCTGGGGAGCAGTACTTC. Its translation is CASSPFWGVSGEQYF.

Many counts were recorded for this clonotype. V and J are TRBV7-2 and TRBJ2-6; TRBD1 might be the D (5 bases). This CDR3 has 16 residues. CDR1 is SGHTA, CDR2 FQGNSA, per germline. The V gene lost 2 bases and the J gene lost 0 bases, with 8 bases spanning the gap. The CDR3, as DNA: TGTGCCAGCAGCTTACCAGGGCGCTCTGGGGCCAACGTCCTGACTTTC. Protein sequence: CASSLPGRSGANVLTF.

This clonotype was counted many times. In DNA form, the CDR3 reads TGTGCCAGCAGCTTAGGTCTAGCGGGAGGAGTATCCGGGGAGCTGTTTTTT. Translating gives CASSLGLAGGVSGELFF. This chain uses TRBV7-6 with TRBJ2-2; 11 positions agree with TRBD2. Germline V gives CDR1 SGHVS, CDR2 FNYEAQ. V trimming: 1 base; J trimming: 6 bases; junction bases outside the gene matches: 7. The length of the CDR3 is 17 residues.

Of note for this clonotype: The junction does not match germline at one end; this may be a read error. V is TRBV7-7 and J is TRBJ1-6; no clear D gene. The germline V gene encodes CDR1 SSHAT and CDR2 FNYEAQ (reference sequence). The CDR3 covers 13 residues. CDR3 sequence: CASSSDYNSPLHF. DNA for the CDR3: TGTGCTAGCAGCTCAGACTATAATTCACCCCTCCACTTT.

The sample holds many counts of this clonotype. The chain couples TRBV24-1 to TRBJ1-4, with 10 bases matching TRBD1. Germline V gene lookup returns CDR1 KGHDR and CDR2 SFDVKD. The CDR3 extends over 15 amino acids. V trimming: 4 bases; J trimming: 7 bases; junction bases outside the gene matches: 5. In DNA form, the CDR3 reads TGTGCCACCAGTGAGACAGGGGGCAATCGTGAAAAACTGTTTTTT. This codes for CATSETGGNREKLFF.

The chain is built from TRBV6-1 and TRBJ2-6; D remains ambiguous. The CDR3 sequence is 13 residues long. Germline CDR1 reads MNHNS; CDR2 reads SASEGT. Trimming removed 8 bases at V and 0 bases at J, with 5 bases between. Here the CDR3 reads CASLLSGANVLTF. CDR3 nucleotides: TGTGCCAGCCTCCTCTCTGGGGCCAACGTCCTGACTTTC.

J is TRBJ1-2 and V is TRBV30, with D possibly being TRBD1 (6 bases). The V end lost 0 bases, the J end lost 2 bases, and 19 bases lay between the germline ends. Germline V gives CDR1 GTSNPN, CDR2 SVGIG (reference sequence). This CDR3 has 17 residues. CDR3 coding DNA: TGTGCCTGGAGTGTAATTGGTCAGGGGCCCGACAACTATGGCTACACCTTC. This gives the protein CAWSVIGQGPDNYGYTF.

This clonotype was seen at least ten times. The V call is TRBV5-8, the J call TRBJ2-1; 9 bases fit TRBD2. CDR1 SGHTS and CDR2 YDEGEE come from the germline V gene. Unmatched junction bases numbered 12, after V lost 4 bases and J lost 4 bases. This CDR3 region has 17 residues. The CDR3 here is CASSDYSGSLDYNEQFF. The CDR3 nucleotides read TGTGCCAGCAGCGATTATAGCGGGAGCCTAGATTACAATGAGCAGTTCTTC.